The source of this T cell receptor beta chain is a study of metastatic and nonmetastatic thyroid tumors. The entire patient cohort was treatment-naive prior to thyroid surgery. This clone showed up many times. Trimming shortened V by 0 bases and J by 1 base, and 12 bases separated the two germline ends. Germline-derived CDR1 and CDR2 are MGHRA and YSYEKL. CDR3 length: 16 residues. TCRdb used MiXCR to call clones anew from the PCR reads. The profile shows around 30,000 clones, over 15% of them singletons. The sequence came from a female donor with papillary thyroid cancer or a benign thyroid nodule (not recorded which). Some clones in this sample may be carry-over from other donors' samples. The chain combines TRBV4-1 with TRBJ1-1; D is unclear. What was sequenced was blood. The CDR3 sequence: CASSQDKAGRNTEAFF. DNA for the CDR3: TGCGCCAGCAGCCAAGATAAAGCAGGACGGAACACTGAAGCTTTCTTT.